The 21 T cell receptor beta chains below come from one sample, sequenced in a study of T cells in localized non-small cell lung cancer. Here immunoSEQ multiplex PCR was the method, and the copy in TCRdb shows in-frame clones only, minus some. Of 6,000 to 10,000 clones in the sample, 90% to 95% were seen once. Material: peripheral blood, obtained before any cancer treatment. The receptors were sampled from a woman between 35 and 70 years old with stage I lung adenocarcinoma.

The chain couples TRBV5-1 to TRBJ2-1, with a weak D call TRBD1 (6 bases). Trimming took 2 bases from V and 6 from J, leaving 6 bases between them. This CDR3 region has 12 residues. Germline-derived CDR1 and CDR2 are SGHRS and YFSETQ. The chain's CDR3 is CASSLQGNEQFF. The CDR3 DNA follows: TGCGCCAGCAGCTTACAGGGCAATGAGCAGTTCTTC. Supplemented by reference TRBV5-1 and TRBJ2-1, the full variable domain reads KAGVTQTPRYLIKTRGQQVTLSCSPISGHRSVSWYQQTPGQGLQFLFEYFSETQRNKGNFPGRFSGRQFSNSRSEMNVSTLELGDSALYLCASSLQGNEQFFGPGTRLTVL.

This sequence joins TRBV6-1 and TRBJ1-1, with D hard to call. Germline V gene lookup returns CDR1 MNHNS and CDR2 SASEGT. This CDR3 region has 13 residues. V was trimmed by 4 bases and J by 1 base, leaving 7 bases between them. CDR3 nucleotides: TGTGCCAGCAGTGCCCGACAGAACACTGAAGCTTTCTTT. It codes for CASSARQNTEAFF.

V and J are TRBV19 and TRBJ2-3; 8 bases agree with TRBD2. CDR3 length: 18 amino acids. Per the germline V gene, CDR1 is LNHDA and CDR2 is SQIVND (reference sequence). V dropped 8 bases and J dropped 0; count of bases not matched to a gene: 16. The CDR3 nucleotides are TGTGCCAGTGCCGGGGCGGGAGGCGGAGAACTTAGCACAGATACGCAGTATTTT. Encoded protein: CASAGAGGGELSTDTQYF.

This chain joins TRBV10-1 and TRBJ1-1, with D possibly matching TRBD1 (5 bases). The ends were cut back, 10 bases at V and 0 bases at J, with 24 bases in the middle. Germline CDR1 reads WNHNN; CDR2 reads SYGVQD (reference sequence). The CDR3 totals 17 residues. CDR3 DNA: TGCGCCAACATAATTACCGGGACGGACAACTTGAACACTGAAGCTTTCTTT. Its translation: CANIITGTDNLNTEAFF.

The gene calls are TRBV2 and TRBJ1-2; D is possibly TRBD1 (6 bases). The CDR3 runs to 14 residues. V lost 5 bases and J 2 bases, leaving 12 bases between the germline ends. From germline, CDR1 is SNHLY and CDR2 FYNNEI. CDR3 in DNA: TGTGCCAGCAGTATATCCGGGACAAACTATGGCTACACCTTC. Amino acids: CASSISGTNYGYTF.

The chain has TRBV6-1 and TRBJ2-3, with TRBD2 matching over 14 bases. The CDR3 length is 15 residues. The ends lost 4 bases at V and 4 bases at J; junction bases unmatched: 1. Germline lookup yields CDR1 MNHNS and CDR2 SASEGT. The DNA of the CDR3 is TGTGCCAGCAGTGGACTAGCGGGGGGGCCAGATACGCAGTATTTT. As protein: CASSGLAGGPDTQYF.

This clone has a single count. The J gene is TRBJ1-1, the V gene TRBV10-1, with TRBD1 matching over 12 bases. Looked up from germline, CDR1 is WNHNN and CDR2 is SYGVQD (reference sequence). This CDR3 comprises 15 residues. J gave up 1 base and V 7 bases, and 4 bases lay outside the gene matches. In DNA, the CDR3 is TGCGCCAGCAAGGGACAGGGGGCAAAGAACACTGAAGCTTTCTTT. Translated, it gives CASKGQGAKNTEAFF.

The chain combines TRBV2 with TRBJ1-6; D is uncertain. The CDR3 extends over 13 amino acids. V was pared by 3 bases and J by 11 bases, with 11 bases between. CDR1 is SNHLY and CDR2 is FYNNEI in the germline V gene. The chain's CDR3 is CASSEERDTPLHF. CDR3 in DNA: TGTGCCAGCAGTGAGGAGCGAGATACACCCCTCCACTTT.

The chain is built from TRBV19 and TRBJ2-2, with 7 positions matching TRBD1. Germline lookup yields CDR1 LNHDA and CDR2 SQIVND (reference sequence). J gave up 4 bases and V 5 bases, and 4 bases lay outside the gene matches. This CDR3 has 14 residues. The CDR3 DNA sequence: TGTGCCAGTAGTGCAGACAGGGCCACCGGGGAGCTGTTTTTT. Encoded protein: CASSADRATGELFF.

The chain joins TRBV5-1 to TRBJ1-1; D might be TRBD1 (6 bases). V was clipped by 0 bases and J by 4 bases, with 7 bases between them. CDR3 size: 13 residues. Per germline, CDR1 SGHRS and CDR2 YFSETQ. The CDR3 bases are TGCGCCAGCAGCTTGGGAGGGGGCACTGAAGCTTTCTTT. As protein: CASSLGGGTEAFF.

This chain connects TRBV6-5 to TRBJ2-1; 14 bases line up with TRBD2. Germline CDR1 and CDR2: MNHEY and SVGAGI. With 5 bases clipped from V and 7 bases from J, the junction kept 4 bases outside the gene matches. CDR3 length equals 15 residues. The CDR3 loop reads CASSTGTSGGNEQFF. For the CDR3, the DNA is TGTGCCAGCAGTACCGGGACTAGCGGGGGAAATGAGCAGTTCTTC.

The chain carries TRBV18 and TRBJ1-5; no firm D call. With 3 bases removed from V and 0 bases from J, the gap between germline ends came to 12 bases. The CDR3 consists of 16 residues. Germline V gene sequence: CDR1 KGHSH, CDR2 LQKENI. DNA for the CDR3: TGTGCCAGCTCACCGGGAGGGCATCATAGCAATCAGCCCCAGCATTTT. This gives the protein CASSPGGHHSNQPQHF.

The chain combines TRBV5-1 with TRBJ1-1; D gene ambiguous. This CDR3 is built from 12 residues. CDR1 is SGHRS and CDR2 is YFSETQ in the germline V gene. The V and J ends lost 2 bases and 1 base respectively, with 3 bases between them. The CDR3 DNA sequence: TGCGCCAGCAGCTTACAGAACACTGAAGCTTTCTTT. It codes for CASSLQNTEAFF.

V and J are TRBV7-9 and TRBJ2-7; a possible D gene is TRBD2 (6 bases). The V gene's germline CDR1 is SEHNR and CDR2 FQNEAQ (reference sequence). Trimming took off 4 bases at V and 3 bases at J, with 13 bases between the two ends. There are 14 residues in the CDR3. This CDR3 reads CASSSSTSGYEQYF. The CDR3 DNA reads as TGTGCCAGCAGCTCCTCGACTAGTGGCTACGAGCAGTACTTC.

The J gene is TRBJ2-7, the V gene TRBV5-1; TRBD1 aligns across 8 bases. This CDR3 comprises 12 residues. Unmatched junction bases numbered 3, after V lost 4 bases and J lost 6 bases. Looked up from germline, CDR1 is SGHRS and CDR2 is YFSETQ. The DNA of the CDR3 is TGCGCCAGCAGCATCACAGGGGGCGAGCAGTACTTC. This encodes CASSITGGEQYF. The entire variable domain, with the rest obtained from reference TRBV5-1 and TRBJ2-7, is as follows: KAGVTQTPRYLIKTRGQQVTLSCSPISGHRSVSWYQQTPGQGLQFLFEYFSETQRNKGNFPGRFSGRQFSNSRSEMNVSTLELGDSALYLCASSITGGEQYFGPGTRLTVT.

The chain couples TRBV18 to TRBJ2-1; 12 positions agree with TRBD2. The germline CDR1 and CDR2 sequences are KGHSH and LQKENI. The CDR3 extends over 15 amino acids. The trim removed 3 bases at V and 4 bases at J, leaving 1 base unmatched. The CDR3 DNA is TGTGCCAGCTCACCGACTAGCGGGAGATACAATGAGCAGTTCTTC. Amino acid sequence: CASSPTSGRYNEQFF.

The chain joins TRBV28 to TRBJ1-5; the D gene is possibly TRBD1 (6 bases). The CDR3 totals 14 residues. The germline gives CDR1 MDHEN, CDR2 SYDVKM. Trimming removed 4 bases at V and 3 bases at J, with 10 bases between. The chain's CDR3 is CASSSGQFNQPQHF. The CDR3 DNA sequence: TGTGCCAGCAGTTCGGGACAATTCAATCAGCCCCAGCATTTT.

The V gene is TRBV30, the J gene TRBJ2-7; D unclear. CDR1 is GTSNPN, CDR2 SVGIG, per germline (reference sequence). Deletions cut 3 bases from V and 6 bases from J, with 15 bases between. CDR3 size: 13 residues. The CDR3 DNA reads as TGTGCCTGGAGCAATGGGCTAGTCGGCGAGCAGTACTTC. This codes for CAWSNGLVGEQYF.

The chain uses TRBV29-1 and TRBJ2-7, with 11 bases fitting TRBD1. V lost 1 base and J lost 2; bases outside the gene matches: 1. This CDR3 is 14 amino acids long. Per germline, CDR1 SQVTM and CDR2 ANQGSEA. CDR3 loop: CSVEGGQGAYEQYF. CDR3 DNA: TGCAGCGTTGAAGGGGGACAGGGGGCCTACGAGCAGTACTTC.

The genes are TRBV11-2 and TRBJ2-5; no definite D call. The V and J ends lost 5 bases and 1 base respectively, with 11 bases between them. The CDR3 extends over 14 amino acids. Germline V CDR1 and CDR2: SGHAT, FQNNGV. The CDR3 loop is CASSLRVPQETQYF. CDR3 bases: TGTGCCAGCAGCCTCCGGGTCCCCCAAGAGACCCAGTACTTC.

The V and J genes are TRBV5-5 and TRBJ2-7; possibly TRBD2 for D (5 bases). With 0 bases removed from V and 5 bases from J, the gap between germline ends came to 15 bases. Germline V gene lookup returns CDR1 SGHKS and CDR2 YYEKEE (reference sequence). The CDR3 extends over 15 amino acids. DNA for the CDR3: TGTGCCAGCAGCTTGGACCCGACGGGGTTCGACGAGCAGTACTTC. Protein sequence: CASSLDPTGFDEQYF.